These 18 T cell receptor beta chains were sequenced from one sample in a study of patients and donors after allogeneic stem cell transplantation. One entry per CDR3 protein results from TCRdb running MiXCR on the RT-PCR reads. The sample lists about a million distinct CDR3 sequences, roughly 17% seen once, with around 6% in the top ten. The sequenced sample consisted of blood, either unsorted or a sorted T cell fraction (not recorded which). These receptors originate from a human donor who was either an allogeneic HSCT recipient or a stem cell or donor lymphocyte infusion donor (not recorded which). It is not recorded whose cells these are; they may come from a transplant donor.

In this sample, this clonotype turned up once. The gene calls are TRBV6-1 and TRBJ2-7, with D tentatively TRBD2 (5 bases). V lost 8 bases and J lost 12, with 23 bases in between. CDR1 MNHNS and CDR2 SASEGT come from the germline V gene. The CDR3 extends over 13 amino acids. This chain's CDR3 is CASGRSPGLPLYF. Here the CDR3 DNA reads TGTGCCAGCGGGAGAAGCCCGGGTCTCCCCCTGTACTTC.

This chain joins TRBV30 and TRBJ1-2, with 9 nucleotides matching TRBD1. CDR3 length: 15 amino acids. Germline loops: CDR1 GTSNPN, CDR2 SVGIG (reference sequence). V was clipped by 3 bases and J by 3 bases; unmatched bases: 8. The CDR3 is CAWRPRQGVYYGYTF. CDR3 in DNA: TGTGCCTGGAGACCTAGACAGGGGGTCTACTATGGCTACACCTTC.

This clonotype turned up a few times. The chain uses TRBV13 and TRBJ2-5; a possible D gene is TRBD1 (6 bases). Germline V lookup: CDR1 PRHDT, CDR2 FYEKMQ (reference sequence). The CDR3 extends over 15 amino acids. Trimming cost V 3 bases and J 4 bases, with 15 bases left between them. The CDR3 sequence: CASSLTGQKGETQYF. CDR3 sequence (DNA): TGTGCCAGCAGCTTGACAGGCCAAAAGGGAGAGACCCAGTACTTC.

This chain uses TRBV21-1 with TRBJ2-1; the DNA was not used to check the table's D call, TRBD2. TRBV21-1 is a pseudogene segment. The CDR3 runs to 21 residues. CDR3 nucleotide sequence: TGTGCCAGCAGCAAAAGGGAGACTTTTCACCTAACCAACTACTCCTACAATGAGCAGTTCTTC. Translating it yields CASSKRETFHLTNYSYNEQFF.

The chain recombines TRBV15 with TRBJ2-7; D may be TRBD1 (7 bases). The germline V and J ends were trimmed by 0 bases and 4 bases, with 13 bases remaining between them. The V gene's germline CDR1 is LNHNV and CDR2 YYDKDF (reference sequence). The CDR3 is made up of 15 amino acids. Here the CDR3 DNA reads TGTGCCACCAGCAGAGAGAGGACAGGAGGGTACGAGCAGTACTTC. Its translation is CATSRERTGGYEQYF.

This rearrangement joins TRBV29-1 to TRBJ1-1; D remains unclear. The CDR3 is made up of 12 amino acids. Germline V gene sequence: CDR1 SQVTM, CDR2 ANQGSEA. Trimming left V 5 bases short and J 2 bases short, with 9 bases between. DNA for the CDR3: TGCAGCGTTCTCTGGGTCAACACTGAAGCTTTCTTT. Translation gives CSVLWVNTEAFF.

This chain uses TRBV6-5 with TRBJ1-1; the D gene is possibly TRBD1 (5 bases). Germline values: CDR1 MNHEY, CDR2 SVGAGI. CDR3 length equals 15 residues. Trimming pared 0 bases from V and 5 bases from J, leaving 13 bases between. This CDR3 reads CASSYSSIRGTEAFF. DNA for the CDR3: TGTGCCAGCAGTTACTCATCGATTAGGGGAACTGAAGCTTTCTTT.

The chain joins TRBV4-2 to TRBJ2-3; the match to TRBD2 covers 8 bases. Looked up from germline, CDR1 is LGHNA and CDR2 is YNFKEQ. J gave up 1 base and V 0 bases, and 18 bases lay outside the gene matches. The CDR3 sequence is 21 residues long. This chain's CDR3 is CASSQDPTRLSGGFRTDTQYF. CDR3 coding DNA: TGTGCCAGCAGCCAAGATCCGACTAGACTAAGCGGGGGATTTCGCACAGATACGCAGTATTTT.

This chain connects TRBV6-2 or TRBV6-3 to TRBJ2-1, with 10 bases that match TRBD2. The length of the CDR3 is 20 residues. Germline V lookup: CDR1 MNHEY, CDR2 SVGEGT. With V trimmed by 0 bases and J by 4 bases, 15 bases remained unmatched. The CDR3 DNA is TGTGCCAGCAGTTACTCGATTCTGAGCGGGAGGGCCGGGGTATACAATGAGCAGTTCTTC. It encodes CASSYSILSGRAGVYNEQFF.

This clonotype was detected ten times or more. The genes are TRBV12-3 or TRBV12-4 and TRBJ2-7; D assignment may be TRBD1 or TRBD2 (5 bases each). This CDR3 has 12 amino acids. V was trimmed by 7 bases and J by 5 bases, leaving 12 bases between them. CDR3 region: CASNSGSHEQYF. The CDR3 nucleotides are TGTGCCAGCAACTCAGGGAGCCACGAGCAGTACTTC.

The chain joins TRBV20-1 to TRBJ1-4, with 7 bases that match TRBD1. The germline V gene encodes CDR1 DFQATT and CDR2 SNEGSKA (reference sequence). This CDR3 contains 13 residues. The junction had 9 bases not matched to a gene; V was cut back by 6 bases and J by 8 bases. The chain's CDR3 is CSAIDRVGEKLFF. The DNA of the CDR3 is TGCAGTGCCATCGACAGGGTGGGGGAAAAACTGTTTTTT.

The chain combines TRBV5-1 with TRBJ2-3; a weak D match, TRBD2 (7 bases). CDR3 length: 15 amino acids. Trimming removed 3 bases at V and 4 bases at J, with 15 bases between. CDR1 and CDR2 from the germline V gene are SGHRS and YFSETQ. CDR3 residues: CASSSRGAPSDTQYF. The CDR3 coding sequence is TGCGCCAGCAGCTCCCGGGGGGCACCGTCAGATACGCAGTATTTT.

This clonotype was recorded a few times. DNA of the CDR3: TGTGCCAGCAGCCTAAGGGGCCTAGGCGACCAAGAGACCCAGTACTTC. This gives the protein CASSLRGLGDQETQYF. The V gene is TRBV3-1, the J gene TRBJ2-5; a weak D match, TRBD1 (5 bases). The CDR3 sequence is 16 residues long. Germline-derived CDR1 and CDR2 are LGHDT and YNNKEL (reference sequence). V was cut by 4 bases and J by 0 bases, with 15 bases left in between.

For the CDR3, the DNA is TGCAGTGCTAGAGATCGGACAGGGGTGTCTGGGGCCAACGTCCTGACTTTC. Amino acids: CSARDRTGVSGANVLTF. The V call is TRBV20-1, the J call TRBJ2-6, with 9 bases that match TRBD1. J gave up 1 base and V 0 bases, and 4 bases lay outside the gene matches. Germline lookup yields CDR1 DFQATT and CDR2 SNEGSKA (reference sequence). This CDR3 is built from 17 residues.

This clonotype has more than one count but fewer than ten. The chain uses TRBV6-5 and TRBJ2-1; 7 bases line up with TRBD2. Looked up from germline, CDR1 is MNHEY and CDR2 is SVGAGI. With V trimmed by 2 bases and J by 0 bases, 4 bases remained unmatched. This CDR3 region has 16 residues. CDR3 coding DNA: TGTGCCAGCAGTTACCTGGCTAGCGGCTCCTACAATGAGCAGTTCTTC. This sequence encodes CASSYLASGSYNEQFF.

This clonotype was found a few times. The rearrangement uses TRBV6-1 and TRBJ2-3, with 8 bases identical to TRBD2. CDR3 size: 16 residues. Germline CDR1 reads MNHNS; CDR2 reads SASEGT. J lost 4 bases, V lost 5 bases, and 11 bases had no gene match. CDR3 amino acids: CASSQVSGEGADTQYF. The CDR3 coding sequence is TGTGCCAGCAGTCAAGTTAGCGGGGAAGGGGCAGATACGCAGTATTTT.

This clonotype showed up just a few times. The J gene is TRBJ2-3, the V gene TRBV5-4; a weak D match, TRBD1 (5 bases). This CDR3 comprises 15 residues. The V and J ends lost 3 bases and 3 bases respectively, with 14 bases between them. Per the germline V gene, CDR1 is SGHNT and CDR2 is YYREEE (reference sequence). The CDR3 sequence: CASSSPRTPTDTQYF. The CDR3 nucleotides are TGTGCCAGCAGCTCACCCCGGACACCAACAGATACGCAGTATTTT. Looking up the rest from reference TRBV5-4 and TRBJ2-3 gives the full variable domain: ETGVTQSPTHLIKTRGQQVTLRCSSQSGHNTVSWYQQALGQGPQFIFQYYREEENGRGNFPPRFSGLQFPNYSSELNVNALELDDSALYLCASSSPRTPTDTQYFGPGTRLTVL.

The chain employs TRBV20-1 and TRBJ2-7; D is perhaps TRBD1 (5 bases). Trimming shortened V by 5 bases and J by 5 bases, and 16 bases separated the two germline ends. The length of the CDR3 is 13 residues. CDR1 DFQATT and CDR2 SNEGSKA come from the germline V gene (reference sequence). The CDR3 sequence: CSALGQGIHEQYF. The DNA of the CDR3 is TGCAGTGCTCTTGGGCAGGGTATCCACGAGCAGTACTTC.